One sample yielded the 32 T cell receptor beta chains listed below, sequenced in a study of T cells after yellow fever vaccination. TCRdb reprocessed the 5' RACE reads with MiXCR, giving one entry per CDR3 protein. The sample includes about 220,000 distinct CDR3 sequences, approximately 3% seen only once; the top ten take around 3%. The sample consisted of CD4+ T cells sorted from PBMCs, taken 10 days after the yellow fever booster vaccination. These receptors were obtained from a man younger than 30 who received the YFV17D yellow fever vaccine.

This clonotype was detected ten times or more. The chain is built from TRBV7-2 and TRBJ2-5, with TRBD1 matching over 8 bases. The CDR3 totals 13 residues. The V and J ends lost 4 bases and 6 bases, in that order; junction bases with no gene match: 4. CDR1 and CDR2 from the germline V gene are SGHTA and FQGNSA. CDR3 in amino acids: CASSWDRSKTQYF. CDR3 DNA sequence: TGTGCCAGCAGCTGGGACAGGTCTAAGACCCAGTACTTC. The whole variable domain, remainder taken from reference TRBV7-2 and TRBJ2-5, is GAGVSQSPSNKVTEKGKDVELRCDPISGHTALYWYRQSLGQGLEFLIYFQGNSAPDKSGLPSDRFSAERTGGSVSTLTIQRTQQEDSAVYLCASSWDRSKTQYFGPGTRLLVL.

This clonotype has a count of ten or more. The rearrangement uses TRBV20-1 and TRBJ2-7, with a tentative D call TRBD1 (5 bases). CDR1 is DFQATT and CDR2 is SNEGSKA in the germline V gene (reference sequence). V lost 5 bases, J lost 1 base, and 12 bases lay in between. There are 13 residues in the CDR3. CDR3 in amino acids: CSAVNQGSYEQYF. CDR3 coding DNA: TGCAGTGCTGTTAACCAGGGATCCTACGAGCAGTACTTC.

This clonotype was observed at least ten times. The V call is TRBV20-1, the J call TRBJ2-1; 9 bases map to TRBD2. The CDR3 runs to 14 residues. The V gene's germline CDR1 is DFQATT and CDR2 SNEGSKA (reference sequence). J lost 8 bases, V lost 7 bases, and 12 bases had no gene match. This chain's CDR3 is CSGQSQRGAYEQFF. Here the CDR3 DNA reads TGCAGTGGCCAGAGTCAGCGGGGGGCCTATGAGCAGTTCTTC.

At least ten counts were recorded for this clonotype. This sequence joins TRBV5-1 and TRBJ2-3, with TRBD2 identical over 12 bases. The length of the CDR3 is 14 residues. CDR1 is SGHRS and CDR2 is YFSETQ in the germline V gene. With V trimmed by 4 bases and J by 4 bases, 1 base remained unmatched. Written as DNA, the CDR3 is TGCGCCAGCAGCCGACTAGCGGGGGCAGATACGCAGTATTTT. Its protein product is CASSRLAGADTQYF.

This clonotype came up a few times. The gene calls are TRBV6-4 and TRBJ1-1, with D hard to call. There are 13 residues in the CDR3. Trimming stripped 8 bases from V and 1 base from J, with 11 bases between. CDR1 and CDR2 (germline): MRHNA, SNTAGT. The chain's CDR3 is CASSTEENTEAFF. CDR3 in DNA: TGTGCCAGCTCGACCGAGGAGAACACTGAAGCTTTCTTT.

This clonotype showed up many times. The chain carries TRBV6-2 or TRBV6-3 and TRBJ2-2; D might be TRBD1 (6 bases). Germline values: CDR1 MNHEY, CDR2 SVGEGT. This CDR3 is built from 14 residues. V was trimmed by 7 bases and J by 7 bases, leaving 16 bases between them. The CDR3 bases are TGTGCCAGCACCCAGGACAGTAATAGCGGGGAGCTGTTTTTT. Protein: CASTQDSNSGELFF.

This clonotype appeared a few times. This chain uses TRBV7-2 with TRBJ2-1; 7 bases fit TRBD2. The CDR3 runs 16 residues. After removal of 7 bases from V and 2 bases from J, the junction contained 11 bases not matched to a gene. Germline V CDR1 and CDR2: SGHTA, FQGNSA. The CDR3 region has the DNA TGTGCCAGCACCCTCAGTTCCCGGGGGGCCTACAATGAGCAGTTCTTC. Amino acids: CASTLSSRGAYNEQFF.

This clonotype has at least ten counts. The J gene is TRBJ1-2, the V gene TRBV12-3 or TRBV12-4; D is possibly TRBD1 (6 bases). The germline V and J ends were trimmed by 6 bases and 4 bases, with 15 bases remaining between them. The length of the CDR3 is 14 residues. The CDR3 reads CASSLQGALYGYTF. In DNA form, the CDR3 reads TGTGCCAGCAGCCTACAGGGAGCTCTCTATGGCTACACCTTC.

In this sample, this clonotype turned up many times. This rearrangement joins TRBV5-1 to TRBJ2-7, with 7 bases matching TRBD1. The germline CDR1 and CDR2 sequences are SGHRS and YFSETQ. V gave up 4 bases and J gave up 1 base; unmatched junction bases: 2. The CDR3 has 13 amino acids. The CDR3 here is CASSPQGSYEQYF. CDR3 DNA sequence: TGCGCCAGCAGCCCACAGGGGTCCTACGAGCAGTACTTC.

The chain couples TRBV6-2 or TRBV6-3 to TRBJ2-7; the D gene is possibly TRBD2 (6 bases). The germline V gene encodes CDR1 MNHEY and CDR2 SVGEGT. The CDR3 has 13 residues. Trimming stripped 6 bases from V and 6 bases from J, with 15 bases between. The CDR3 here is CASSPGLLSEQYF. The CDR3 nucleotides read TGTGCCAGCAGCCCCGGACTACTCTCCGAGCAGTACTTC.

The J gene is TRBJ1-5, the V gene TRBV10-3; 12 nucleotides agree with TRBD1. J lost 5 bases, V lost 0 bases, and 5 bases had no gene match. This CDR3 is 17 amino acids long. In germline, CDR1 is ENHRY, CDR2 SYGVKD. The CDR3 reads CAISESSGQGAHQPQHF. DNA for the CDR3: TGTGCCATCAGTGAGTCTTCGGGACAGGGGGCTCATCAGCCCCAGCATTTT.

This clonotype was counted ten times or more. The rearrangement uses TRBV5-1 and TRBJ2-1; D possibly corresponds to TRBD2 (5 bases). The CDR3 contains 15 residues. V lost 4 bases and J 2 bases, leaving 13 bases between the germline ends. Germline CDR1 is SGHRS and CDR2 is YFSETQ. CDR3 in amino acids: CASSPRVGAYNEQFF. The CDR3 DNA reads TGCGCCAGCAGCCCGCGAGTCGGGGCCTACAATGAGCAGTTCTTC.

This clonotype was counted at least ten times. V is TRBV30 and J is TRBJ2-7; D is unclear. The length of the CDR3 is 13 residues. The germline gives CDR1 GTSNPN, CDR2 SVGIG (reference sequence). Trimming shortened V by 2 bases and J by 9 bases, and 17 bases separated the two germline ends. This chain's CDR3 is CAWSSPERSGQYF. CDR3 bases: TGTGCCTGGAGTTCCCCGGAAAGGTCCGGGCAGTACTTC.

This rearrangement joins TRBV24-1 to TRBJ1-1; no clear D gene. The CDR3 consists of 12 residues. V lost 4 bases and J 10 bases, leaving 12 bases between the germline ends. Germline CDR1 KGHDR, CDR2 SFDVKD. The CDR3 reads CATSDLTSSAFF. The CDR3 bases are TGTGCCACCAGTGACCTGACAAGTTCAGCTTTCTTT.

A note on this clonotype: A much bigger clone sits one base away, suggesting this may be a read error. The chain is built from TRBV6-1 and TRBJ1-4; D gene unclear. The CDR3 covers 14 residues. Germline V gene data show CDR1 as MNHNS and CDR2 as SASEGT. The CDR3 reads CASSTAATNEKPFF. The CDR3 nucleotides are TGTGCCAGCAGCACAGCCGCAACTAATGAAAAACCGTTTTTT.

This clonotype was seen many times. This chain connects TRBV6-5 to TRBJ1-3; D gene ambiguous. The CDR3 sequence is 14 residues long. The germline V and J ends were trimmed by 2 bases and 4 bases, with 9 bases remaining between them. CDR1 is MNHEY and CDR2 is SVGAGI in the germline V gene. The CDR3 sequence is CASSYGLGGNTIYF. CDR3 nucleotides: TGTGCCAGCAGTTACGGACTGGGAGGAAACACCATATATTTT.

The chain has TRBV5-1 and TRBJ1-5, with unresolved D. The CDR3 contains 15 residues. Germline-derived CDR1 and CDR2 are SGHRS and YFSETQ. The germline V and J ends were trimmed by 0 bases and 4 bases, with 11 bases remaining between them. The CDR3 spells CASSLDTGQNQPQHF. Here the CDR3 DNA reads TGCGCCAGCAGCTTGGATACTGGCCAGAATCAGCCCCAGCATTTT.

This clonotype has a handful of counts. The chain combines TRBV7-2 with TRBJ1-2, with D tentatively TRBD1 (5 bases). Germline values: CDR1 SGHTA, CDR2 FQGNSA. V was pared by 1 base and J by 6 bases, with 12 bases between. The CDR3 consists of 14 residues. The CDR3 sequence is CASSLDRLPDGYTF. The CDR3 bases are TGTGCCAGCAGCTTAGACAGGCTTCCCGATGGCTACACCTTC.

This clonotype was observed at least ten times. The J gene is TRBJ2-3, the V gene TRBV14; D gene unclear. CDR1 and CDR2 from the germline V gene are SGHDN and FVKESK. Deletions cut 0 bases from V and 4 bases from J, with 11 bases between. The length of the CDR3 is 15 residues. The CDR3 protein is CASSQDVAGADTQYF. In nucleotides, the CDR3 is TGTGCCAGCAGCCAAGATGTGGCTGGGGCAGATACGCAGTATTTT. Combining the CDR3 with reference TRBV14 and TRBJ2-3 gives the whole variable domain EAGVTQFPSHSVIEKGQTVTLRCDPISGHDNLYWYRRVMGKEIKFLLHFVKESKQDESGMPNNRFLAERTGGTYSTLKVQPAELEDSGVYFCASSQDVAGADTQYFGPGTRLTVL.

This clonotype has a count of ten or more. The CDR3: CASSFEPLSTDTQYF. The DNA for the CDR3 is TGCGCCAGCAGCTTCGAGCCTCTCAGCACAGATACGCAGTATTTT. The rearrangement links TRBV5-1 to TRBJ2-3; the D is unclear. The V end lost 2 bases, the J end lost 0 bases, and 10 bases lay between the germline ends. The V gene's germline CDR1 is SGHRS and CDR2 YFSETQ. This CDR3 has 15 residues.

This clonotype was recorded at least ten times. The CDR3 sequence: CASSPTSFNEQFF. The DNA of the CDR3 is TGTGCCAGCAGCCCGACTAGCTTCAATGAGCAGTTCTTC. V and J are TRBV5-6 and TRBJ2-1; TRBD2 matches at 7 bases. Germline loops: CDR1 SGHDT, CDR2 YYEEEE. V shed 4 bases, J shed 6 bases, and the junction held 4 bases outside the gene matches. This CDR3 has 13 amino acids. The full variable domain, with the rest looked up from reference TRBV5-6 and TRBJ2-1, is DAGVTQSPTHLIKTRGQQVTLRCSPKSGHDTVSWYQQALGQGPQFIFQYYEEEERQRGNFPDRFSGHQFPNYSSELNVNALLLGDSALYLCASSPTSFNEQFFGPGTRLTVL.

This clonotype has only a few counts. The chain is built from TRBV6-1 and TRBJ2-3; D ambiguous. Deletions cut 7 bases from V and 3 bases from J, with 17 bases between. CDR3 size: 15 residues. In germline, CDR1 is MNHNS, CDR2 SASEGT. CDR3 loop: CASTHGQVRTDTQYF. For the CDR3, the DNA is TGTGCCAGCACCCACGGGCAGGTGAGGACAGATACGCAGTATTTT.

This clonotype was counted ten times or more. V and J are TRBV7-8 and TRBJ2-5, with a tentative D call TRBD1 (6 bases). The CDR3 has 14 residues. CDR1 SGHVS and CDR2 FQNEAQ come from the germline V gene. The V gene lost 5 bases and the J gene lost 2 bases, with 12 bases spanning the gap. The CDR3 DNA is TGTGCCAGCAGCCCCCGGGACATTCAAGAGACCCAGTACTTC. Amino acid sequence: CASSPRDIQETQYF. Full variable domain (rest looked up from reference TRBV7-8 and TRBJ2-5): GAGVSQSPRYKVAKRGQDVALRCDPISGHVSLFWYQQALGQGPEFLTYFQNEAQLDKSGLPSDRFFAERPEGSVSTLKIQRTQQEDSAVYLCASSPRDIQETQYFGPGTRLLVL.

In its sample, this clonotype was seen many times. The V and J genes are TRBV25-1 and TRBJ2-5; 10 bases match TRBD1. CDR3 size: 15 residues. V trimming: 5 bases; J trimming: 4 bases; junction bases outside the gene matches: 7. Germline loops: CDR1 MGHDK, CDR2 SYGVNS. The CDR3 region is CASSQPTGGGETQYF. The CDR3 coding sequence is TGTGCCAGCAGTCAGCCGACAGGGGGCGGAGAGACCCAGTACTTC.

This clonotype appeared a few times. The chain combines TRBV18 with TRBJ1-3; D uncertain. Trimming took off 3 bases at V and 4 bases at J, with 7 bases between the two ends. Germline V gives CDR1 KGHSH, CDR2 LQKENI. This CDR3 has 13 residues. The CDR3 DNA sequence: TGTGCCAGCTCACCCGAGACAGGAAACACCATATATTTT. Protein product: CASSPETGNTIYF.

The rearrangement uses TRBV20-1 and TRBJ1-2; D gene unclear. This CDR3 is built from 13 residues. The V and J ends lost 6 bases and 0 bases respectively, with 11 bases between them. Germline V gives CDR1 DFQATT, CDR2 SNEGSKA (reference sequence). CDR3 amino acids: CSALGQSNYGYTF. The CDR3 coding sequence is TGCAGTGCCCTAGGGCAGTCTAACTATGGCTACACCTTC.

The chain employs TRBV28 and TRBJ1-1, with a possible D match to TRBD1 (5 bases). The germline V and J ends were trimmed by 6 bases and 0 bases, with 11 bases remaining between them. In germline, CDR1 is MDHEN, CDR2 SYDVKM. This CDR3 contains 14 residues. The CDR3 nucleotides read TGTGCCAGCAGGGAGGGGTTGATGAACACTGAAGCTTTCTTT. Protein: CASREGLMNTEAFF.

This clonotype was seen a few times. The chain employs TRBV24-1 and TRBJ2-6; D may be TRBD1 (5 bases). Trimming took off 2 bases at V and 3 bases at J, with 10 bases between the two ends. The germline V gene encodes CDR1 KGHDR and CDR2 SFDVKD. The CDR3 has 16 residues. CDR3 coding DNA: TGTGCCACCAGTGATTCTGGGGCTGATGGGGCCAACGTCCTGACTTTC. It specifies CATSDSGADGANVLTF.

This clonotype was recorded many times. The rearrangement links TRBV5-1 to TRBJ2-7; 7 positions match TRBD1. The length of the CDR3 is 15 residues. Germline assignment: CDR1 SGHRS and CDR2 YFSETQ. V lost 4 bases to trimming and J lost 4 bases; unmatched junction nucleotides: 11. The CDR3 DNA is TGCGCCAGCAGCAGGACTTCCGGGACAGATTACGAGCAGTACTTC. This sequence encodes CASSRTSGTDYEQYF.

This clonotype was recorded many times. This chain links TRBV7-2 with TRBJ2-4, with D hard to call. Trimming stripped 4 bases from V and 0 bases from J, with 13 bases between. Germline V gene data show CDR1 as SGHTA and CDR2 as FQGNSA. CDR3 length: 16 residues. CDR3 region: CASSSTPQIAKNIQYF. In nucleotides, the CDR3 is TGTGCCAGCAGCTCGACACCTCAAATAGCCAAAAACATTCAGTACTTC.

This clonotype was found many times. This rearrangement joins TRBV9 to TRBJ2-3; D remains unclear. The CDR3 is 12 amino acids. V was cut by 0 bases and J by 2 bases, with 1 base left in between. Looked up from germline, CDR1 is SGDLS and CDR2 is YYNGEE. The CDR3 DNA reads as TGTGCCAGCAGCGTAGACACAGATACGCAGTATTTT. Amino acids: CASSVDTDTQYF. Full variable domain (remainder filled in from reference TRBV9 and TRBJ2-3): DSGVTQTPKHLITATGQRVTLRCSPRSGDLSVYWYQQSLDQGLQFLIQYYNGEERAKGNILERFSAQQFPDLHSELNLSSLELGDSALYFCASSVDTDTQYFGPGTRLTVL.

In this sample, this clonotype turned up many times. J is TRBJ1-1 and V is TRBV6-5; D uncertain. The CDR3 contains 15 residues. CDR1 and CDR2 from the germline V gene are MNHEY and SVGAGI. The V end was cut by 2 bases, the J end by 1 base, with 11 bases between. CDR3 nucleotide sequence: TGTGCCAGCAGTTACCTTCGGACGGGGAACACTGAAGCTTTCTTT. Translation gives CASSYLRTGNTEAFF.